Listed here are 5 T cell receptor beta chains from one sample, sequenced in a study of T cell repertoires in cytomegalovirus infection. TCRdb redid the calling of the reads with MiXCR, one entry per CDR3 protein. The top ten clones hold 17% of a sample with about 500,000 distinct CDR3 sequences, 25% to 35% of them seen once. Their antigen targets remain unknown. Sequenced here: cultured PBMCs, sampled from culture after CMV antigen stimulation. These receptors were taken from a human donor in good health (CMV status not recorded). Some clones in this sample may be carry-over from other donors' samples.

The V call is TRBV4-1, the J call TRBJ2-3; D uncertain. Germline V gives CDR1 MGHRA, CDR2 YSYEKL. V lost 6 bases to trimming and J lost 3 bases, with 10 bases between them. This CDR3 contains 13 residues. DNA of the CDR3: TGCGCCAGCAGGTCCCGTAGGACAGATACGCAGTATTTT. Its translation is CASRSRRTDTQYF.

The rearrangement links TRBV19 to TRBJ1-1; possibly TRBD1 for D (6 bases). Between the trimmed V and J ends, which lost 3 bases and 4 bases, there was a span of 18 bases. CDR3 length: 16 residues. Germline assignment: CDR1 LNHDA and CDR2 SQIVND (reference sequence). The CDR3 nucleotides are TGTGCCAGTAGTATTTTGAGGGGGGCAAGGGGCACTGAAGCTTTCTTT. The encoded protein is CASSILRGARGTEAFF.

CDR3 region: CASSKNPGEDEKLFF. The CDR3 region has the DNA TGTGCCAGCAGCAAGAACCCCGGAGAGGATGAAAAACTGTTTTTT. The chain carries TRBV11-2 and TRBJ1-4; D is ambiguous. This CDR3 region has 15 residues. The V end lost 5 bases, the J end lost 6 bases, and 16 bases lay between the germline ends. The germline gives CDR1 SGHAT, CDR2 FQNNGV.

This clonotype was counted a few times. The chain combines TRBV30 with TRBJ1-2; D perhaps matches TRBD1 (5 bases). This CDR3 comprises 15 residues. Trimming pared 1 base from V and 0 bases from J, leaving 12 bases between. Germline loops: CDR1 GTSNPN, CDR2 SVGIG (reference sequence). The CDR3 DNA follows: TGTGCCTGGAGTGGCGCAGGGTATACTAACTATGGCTACACCTTC. It specifies CAWSGAGYTNYGYTF.

The table lists this clonotype with a few counts. The rearrangement links TRBV7-9 to TRBJ2-7, with 9 nucleotides matching TRBD2. The CDR3 runs 15 residues. The germline CDR1 and CDR2 sequences are SEHNR and FQNEAQ (reference sequence). J lost 3 bases, V lost 1 base, and 4 bases had no gene match. In nucleotides, the CDR3 is TGTGCCAGCAGCTTAGACCTAGCGGGGATCTACGAGCAGTACTTC. This encodes CASSLDLAGIYEQYF.